The clone carrying this TCR beta chain has only one observation. No antigen is known for it. This entry is derived from a study of cytotoxic CD8 clonotypes in ibrutinib-treated CLL. In the study overall: Recorded responses included about 25 partial and 2 complete; following median around 68 months, 14 stayed remitted and about 12 progressed. Response sampling came at median roughly 12 months of treatment, ranging roughly 6 to 36 months. General observations from the study: Upon ibrutinib response clonality rose, and upon progression it fell back toward baseline.

The CDR3 totals 15 residues. Trimming took 2 bases from V and 0 from J, leaving 11 bases between them. Germline V CDR1 and CDR2: SNHLY, FYNNEI. Depth targeted 1 in 200,000 to 1 in 1 million T cells, averaging approximately 9.3x coverage per clonotype. Generated by immunoSEQ multiplex PCR, the TCRdb table keeps only in-frame clones and is missing some. This table has about 130,000 clones, 80% to 90% appearing once. The chain recombines TRBV2 with TRBJ2-7; D could derive from TRBD1 or TRBD2 (5 bases each). The sample was PBMCs, taken after 24 months of ibrutinib treatment. The TCR sequence derives from a human donor with chronic lymphocytic leukemia. The DNA for the CDR3 is TGTGCCAGCAGTGAAATCCCAGGGAGCTCCTACGAGCAGTACTTC. Amino acid sequence: CASSEIPGSSYEQYF.